The entry below gives a single T cell receptor (beta chain) sequence along with its context. Deletions cut 2 bases from V and 0 bases from J, with 5 bases between. There are 13 residues in the CDR3. CDR1 is SGHVS, CDR2 FNYEAQ, per germline. Sequencing used immunoSEQ multiplex PCR; TCRdb keeps in-frame clones, though not all of them. Among 840 or so clones listed, approximately 79% were seen once. These data belong to a study of tumour-infiltrating T cells in Burkitt lymphoma. This chain connects TRBV7-6 to TRBJ2-7; D gene unclear. The receptor's source is a human donor with diffuse large B-cell lymphoma. Some clones in this sample may be carry-over from other donors' samples. Sequenced material: tumor tissue. CDR3 region: CASSLSLSYEQYF. The CDR3, as DNA: TGTGCCAGCAGCTTATCTCTCTCCTACGAGCAGTACTTC.